These 22 T cell receptor beta chains were all obtained from the same sample, sequenced in a study of T cell repertoires in ileal Crohn's disease. Stated time point: neoterminal ileum biopsy at postoperative endoscopy, about 6 months after surgery. The data were produced by immunoSEQ multiplex PCR, yet TCRdb's version contains in-frame clones alone and is incomplete. The profile covers approximately 7,400 clones, with roughly 80% appearing a single time and less than 8.5% taken by the ten largest. The source material was ileal tissue. The receptors derive from an adult with Crohn's disease.

The chain couples TRBV5-1 to TRBJ1-1, with a possible D match to TRBD1 (5 bases). CDR1 is SGHRS and CDR2 is YFSETQ in the germline V gene. V lost 4 bases, J lost 0 bases, and 10 bases lay in between. The CDR3 contains 14 residues. CDR3 loop: CASSIQELNTEAFF. CDR3 nucleotide sequence: TGCGCCAGCAGCATACAGGAGCTGAACACTGAAGCTTTCTTT.

This clone is a singleton in its sample. The V and J genes are TRBV29-1 and TRBJ2-1, with 13 nucleotides matching TRBD2. The length of the CDR3 is 12 residues. Germline lookup yields CDR1 SQVTM and CDR2 ANQGSEA. The V gene end was trimmed by 6 bases and the J gene end by 8 bases; junction bases not matched to a gene: 1. CDR3 sequence (DNA): TGCAGCGTGACTAGCGGGGGGTATGAGCAGTTCTTC. Its protein is CSVTSGGYEQFF.

V is TRBV9 and J is TRBJ2-5, with 10 positions matching TRBD1. The CDR3 spans 16 residues. After removal of 0 bases from V and 5 bases from J, the junction contained 7 bases not matched to a gene. CDR1 is SGDLS and CDR2 is YYNGEE in the germline V gene. The CDR3 sequence is CASSVGATGGWETQYF. The DNA of the CDR3 is TGTGCCAGCAGCGTAGGAGCGACAGGGGGCTGGGAGACCCAGTACTTC.

This chain joins TRBV7-3 and TRBJ2-7; D is perhaps TRBD1 (5 bases). The length of the CDR3 is 14 residues. Deletions cut 4 bases from V and 4 bases from J, with 14 bases between. Germline CDR1 and CDR2: SGHTA and FQGTGA. The CDR3 region is CASSSLGQGYEQYF. In nucleotides, the CDR3 is TGTGCCAGCAGCTCCCTGGGGCAGGGATACGAGCAGTACTTC.

The rearrangement uses TRBV15 and TRBJ1-3; a weak D match, TRBD1 (6 bases). Looked up from germline, CDR1 is LNHNV and CDR2 is YYDKDF (reference sequence). Trimming removed 0 bases at V and 2 bases at J, with 14 bases between. The CDR3 contains 17 residues. The CDR3 here is CATSREPQGITGNTIYF. The CDR3 DNA sequence: TGTGCCACCAGCAGAGAACCACAGGGAATAACTGGAAACACCATATATTTT.

The rearrangement links TRBV6-5 to TRBJ2-5; tentative D call: TRBD1 (6 bases). CDR1 and CDR2 from the germline V gene are MNHEY and SVGAGI. The CDR3 loop spans 14 amino acids. Trimming removed 6 bases at V and 2 bases at J, with 13 bases between. DNA of the CDR3: TGTGCCAGCAGACTCGGGACATCTCAAGAGACCCAGTACTTC. Its translation: CASRLGTSQETQYF.

This sequence joins TRBV5-4 and TRBJ1-6, with TRBD1 identical over 8 bases. The CDR3 extends over 18 amino acids. The junction had 6 bases not matched to a gene; V was cut back by 0 bases and J by 1 base. Germline CDR1 SGHNT, CDR2 YYREEE (reference sequence). The CDR3 DNA reads as TGTGCCAGCAGCTTGGGGCAGGGGGCTAATTCCTATAATTCACCCCTCCACTTT. Residues: CASSLGQGANSYNSPLHF. Based on the CDR3 plus reference TRBV5-4 and TRBJ1-6, the full variable domain is ETGVTQSPTHLIKTRGQQVTLRCSSQSGHNTVSWYQQALGQGPQFIFQYYREEENGRGNFPPRFSGLQFPNYSSELNVNALELDDSALYLCASSLGQGANSYNSPLHFGNGTRLTVT.

This clone was picked up a small number of times. The chain links TRBV5-1 to TRBJ2-5; no clear D. The closer fit of TRBJ2-7 to the DNA end suggests the J call may be wrong. The CDR3 has 12 amino acids. CDR1 and CDR2 from the germline V gene are SGHRS and YFSETQ. In nucleotides, the CDR3 is TGCGCCAGCAGCTCTACAGCCTACGAGCAGTACTTC. Protein sequence: CASSSTAYEQYF.

About this clone: At the DNA level, this CDR3 is encoded by other sequences in the same sample as well. The genes are TRBV18 and TRBJ1-4, with D perhaps TRBD1 (5 bases). Germline values: CDR1 KGHSH, CDR2 LQKENI. V lost 3 bases and J lost 0, with 11 bases in between. This CDR3 is 16 amino acids long. The CDR3 DNA reads TGTGCCAGCTCACCTCCTGACAGTCCAACTAATGAAAAACTGTTTTTT. Translating it yields CASSPPDSPTNEKLFF.

The chain links TRBV5-1 to TRBJ1-2, with 7 bases matching TRBD1. The CDR3 spans 14 residues. J was trimmed by 8 bases and V by 8 bases; bases with no gene match: 15. Germline values: CDR1 SGHRS, CDR2 YFSETQ. CDR3 sequence: CASRTGATGKGYTF. In DNA form, the CDR3 reads TGCGCCAGTCGGACGGGGGCGACAGGGAAGGGCTACACCTTC.

The V and J genes are TRBV5-1 and TRBJ2-3; 11 bases fit TRBD2. The CDR3 is made up of 17 amino acids. After removal of 4 bases from V and 3 bases from J, the junction contained 10 bases not matched to a gene. Germline V gene sequence: CDR1 SGHRS, CDR2 YFSETQ. CDR3 sequence: CASSPGRASGGTDTQYF. For the CDR3, the DNA is TGCGCCAGCAGCCCAGGAAGGGCTAGCGGGGGGACAGATACGCAGTATTTT.

The CDR3 here is CASSKARGRPDTQYF. CDR3 nucleotide sequence: TGTGCCAGCAGCAAAGCCAGGGGCAGGCCAGATACGCAGTATTTT. The rearrangement joins TRBV21-1 to TRBJ2-3; the table gives TRBD1 as D, unverified against the DNA. TRBV21-1 is an annotated pseudogene. CDR3 length: 15 amino acids.

V gene TRBV28 combines with J gene TRBJ2-3; 9 bases are shared with TRBD2. CDR3 length equals 16 residues. V was clipped by 4 bases and J by 4 bases; unmatched bases: 9. Per germline, CDR1 MDHEN and CDR2 SYDVKM. CDR3 DNA: TGTGCCAGCAGTTCTAGCGGGGCCCTGGGCGCAGATACGCAGTATTTT. Translated: CASSSSGALGADTQYF.

This clone was detected only a few times. The CDR3 coding sequence is TGTGCCAGCAGCAAACAGGGCTCACCCCTCCACTTT. The encoded protein is CASSKQGSPLHF. The chain is built from TRBV28 and TRBJ1-6; D possibly corresponds to TRBD1 (6 bases). The CDR3 consists of 12 residues. V lost 6 bases to trimming and J lost 10 bases, with 10 bases between them. Germline CDR1 reads MDHEN; CDR2 reads SYDVKM.

The chain uses TRBV15 and TRBJ1-5; 11 bases are shared with TRBD1. CDR3 size: 15 residues. Per the germline V gene, CDR1 is LNHNV and CDR2 is YYDKDF (reference sequence). With 9 bases clipped from V and 7 bases from J, the junction kept 11 bases outside the gene matches. CDR3 sequence reads: CATRLGQGVGQPQHF. The DNA of the CDR3 is TGTGCCACGAGATTGGGACAGGGGGTCGGCCAGCCCCAGCATTTT. Together with reference TRBV15 and TRBJ1-5, the CDR3 gives the full variable domain: DAMVIQNPRYQVTQFGKPVTLSCSQTLNHNVMYWYQQKSSQAPKLLFHYYDKDFNNEADTPDNFQSRRPNTSFCFLDIRSPGLGDTAMYLCATRLGQGVGQPQHFGDGTRLSIL.

The rearrangement uses TRBV5-1 and TRBJ2-3; D not certain. There are 13 residues in the CDR3. Germline V gene sequence: CDR1 SGHRS, CDR2 YFSETQ. Trimming took 2 bases from V and 8 from J, leaving 12 bases between them. This chain's CDR3 is CASSFTTPGTQYF. The CDR3 bases are TGCGCCAGCAGCTTCACGACTCCGGGTACGCAGTATTTT. The entire variable domain, with the rest obtained from reference TRBV5-1 and TRBJ2-3, is as follows: KAGVTQTPRYLIKTRGQQVTLSCSPISGHRSVSWYQQTPGQGLQFLFEYFSETQRNKGNFPGRFSGRQFSNSRSEMNVSTLELGDSALYLCASSFTTPGTQYFGPGTRLTVL.

The rearrangement joins TRBV6-5 to TRBJ2-7; D not resolved. CDR1 and CDR2 (germline): MNHEY, SVGAGI. Trimming cost V 6 bases and J 2 bases, with 17 bases left between them. CDR3 size: 15 residues. The CDR3 region has the DNA TGTGCCAGCAGCCCGAGTTCCAACAGAGCCTACGAGCAGTACTTC. Protein sequence: CASSPSSNRAYEQYF.

This clone occurred a few times. The chain links TRBV4-3 to TRBJ2-6; D call uncertain. Germline assignment: CDR1 LGHNA and CDR2 YSLEER. V was shortened by 0 bases and J by 0 bases, with 6 bases between the two germline ends. The CDR3 contains 16 residues. The CDR3 is CASSQDHSSGANVLTF. CDR3 sequence (DNA): TGCGCCAGCAGCCAAGATCATAGCTCTGGGGCCAACGTCCTGACTTTC.

V is TRBV6-6 and J is TRBJ1-1, with a tentative D call TRBD1 (5 bases). The V gene lost 5 bases and the J gene lost 3 bases, with 16 bases spanning the gap. Germline CDR1 is MNHNY and CDR2 is SVGAGI (reference sequence). The CDR3 is 15 residues long. CDR3 in amino acids: CASSPGGSGYTEAFF. The CDR3 DNA follows: TGTGCCAGCAGTCCTGGGGGGTCTGGGTACACTGAAGCTTTCTTT.

The J gene is TRBJ2-2, the V gene TRBV7-6; 11 nucleotides align to TRBD2. Germline values: CDR1 SGHVS, CDR2 FNYEAQ. The CDR3 loop spans 18 amino acids. J was trimmed by 3 bases and V by 1 base; bases with no gene match: 7. CDR3 sequence (DNA): TGTGCCAGCAGCTTAGTCGCTAGCGGGGGGACATACACCGGGGAGCTGTTTTTT. Its protein product is CASSLVASGGTYTGELFF.

The chain links TRBV15 to TRBJ2-7; 7 bases map to TRBD2. V shed 5 bases, J shed 7 bases, and the junction held 8 bases outside the gene matches. CDR1 is LNHNV, CDR2 YYDKDF, per germline (reference sequence). The CDR3 sequence is 13 residues long. The CDR3 DNA is TGTGCCACCAGCCGAGGGGACTATGGTGAGCAGTACTTC. Encoded protein: CATSRGDYGEQYF.

There are a few counts of this clone. V and J are TRBV5-1 and TRBJ2-1, with 9 nucleotides matching TRBD1. Germline CDR1 reads SGHRS; CDR2 reads YFSETQ. This CDR3 has 13 residues. V trimming: 7 bases; J trimming: 6 bases; junction bases outside the gene matches: 5. The CDR3 sequence: CASGTGLVNEQFF. For the CDR3, the DNA is TGCGCCAGCGGGACAGGGTTAGTCAATGAGCAGTTCTTC.